This T cell receptor beta chain was found in a study of blood T cell repertoires in COVID-19. The wider study: PBMCs, B-cell-depleted T cells, or T cells provided the cDNA or gDNA that made up the material.

The CDR3 is 14 residues long. From germline, CDR1 is SGHRS and CDR2 YFSETQ. With V trimmed by 4 bases and J by 4 bases, 6 bases remained unmatched. This clone was counted only a few times. The data were produced by immunoSEQ multiplex PCR, yet TCRdb's version contains in-frame clones alone and is incomplete. The sample shows over 40,000 clones, less than 90% of them seen only once. The genes are TRBV5-1 and TRBJ1-2; 8 bases are a match to TRBD1. This clonotype was obtained from a human donor in a cohort sampled during active COVID-19. Sequencing was carried out using peripheral blood. The CDR3 DNA reads as TGCGCCAGCAGCGGACAGGGACAAGGCTATGGCTACACCTTC. Protein: CASSGQGQGYGYTF.